This TCR beta chain was identified in a study of blood T cell repertoires in COVID-19. Background on the study: Sources were T cells, B-cell-depleted T cells, or PBMCs; the material itself was cDNA or gDNA.

Using immunoSEQ multiplex PCR, the repertoire was profiled, and TCRdb retains in-frame clones only, with some absent. The sample contains about 180,000 clones, about 81% of which appear only once. Germline assignment: CDR1 MNHEY and CDR2 SMNVEV (reference sequence). The V end lost 7 bases, the J end lost 4 bases, and 13 bases lay between the germline ends. The CDR3 is 13 residues long. The chain is built from TRBV27 and TRBJ1-1; D possibly corresponds to TRBD1 (5 bases). The material sequenced was peripheral blood. The receptor was derived from a woman over 75 with COVID-19, enrolled during active disease. CDR3 residues: CASIGSGGTEAFF. For the CDR3, the DNA is TGTGCCAGCATCGGGTCGGGGGGCACTGAAGCTTTCTTT.